The clone carrying this T cell receptor beta chain has just a few counts. A J-beta primer mix and a sample-barcoded 5' primer were used in a second PCR of about 7 to 12 cycles. Carrying 12 random nucleotides, a template-switch adaptor labeled each individual cDNA molecule. TCRdb passed the 5' RACE reads through MiXCR, listing each CDR3 protein once. Of approximately 1.5 million distinct CDR3 sequences listed, approximately 43% are singletons. The source of the sample is a study of blood T cells in healthy people across ages. Across the study: Roughly one uniquely barcoded beta molecule per two T cells was captured.

Donation came from healthy Caucasian individuals in Russia who were aged about 6 to 100. At least 5.5 micrograms of total RNA were extracted per sample. Trimming cost V 6 bases and J 1 base, with 9 bases left between them. Germline V lookup: CDR1 DFQATT, CDR2 SNEGSKA (reference sequence). This CDR3 spans 12 amino acids. The sample taken for sequencing was blood. This clonotype was obtained from a young woman in good health. This chain uses TRBV20-1 with TRBJ1-1; the D gene is possibly TRBD1 (5 bases). CDR3 amino acids: CSARTQNTEAFF. As DNA, the CDR3 is TGCAGTGCCCGGACACAGAACACTGAAGCTTTCTTT.